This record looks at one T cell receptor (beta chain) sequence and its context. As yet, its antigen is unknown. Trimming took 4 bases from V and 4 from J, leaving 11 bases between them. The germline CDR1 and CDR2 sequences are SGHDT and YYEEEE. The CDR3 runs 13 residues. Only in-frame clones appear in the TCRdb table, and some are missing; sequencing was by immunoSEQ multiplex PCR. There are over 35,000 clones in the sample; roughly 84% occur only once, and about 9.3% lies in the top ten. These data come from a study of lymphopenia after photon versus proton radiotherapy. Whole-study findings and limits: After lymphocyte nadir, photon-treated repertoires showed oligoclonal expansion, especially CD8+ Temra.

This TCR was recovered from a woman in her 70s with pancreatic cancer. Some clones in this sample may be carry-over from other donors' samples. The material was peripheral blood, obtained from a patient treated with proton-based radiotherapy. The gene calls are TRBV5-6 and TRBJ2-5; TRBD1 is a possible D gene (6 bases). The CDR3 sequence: CASSLTGPETQYF. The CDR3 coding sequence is TGTGCCAGCAGCCTAACAGGGCCAGAGACCCAGTACTTC. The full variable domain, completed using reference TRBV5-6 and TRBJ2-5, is DAGVTQSPTHLIKTRGQQVTLRCSPKSGHDTVSWYQQALGQGPQFIFQYYEEEERQRGNFPDRFSGHQFPNYSSELNVNALLLGDSALYLCASSLTGPETQYFGPGTRLLVL.